This T cell receptor beta chain was obtained from a study of T cells in Graves' hyperthyroidism and ophthalmopathy. Study summary: Upon initial diagnosis and before any treatment, peripheral blood was collected.

V was clipped by 0 bases and J by 4 bases, with 9 bases between them. CDR1 LNHNV and CDR2 YYDKDF come from the germline V gene (reference sequence). The CDR3 is 15 residues long. Concerning this clonotype: Antigen: not known.

Study-level findings and limits: Blood shared most expanded thyroid clonotypes above 0.001.

Among the patients, aged 18 to 65, hyperthyroidism was newly diagnosed and had lasted under 2 months. Amplification targeted TCR beta CDR3 regions from RNA transcripts. During a first-round RT-PCR of the TCR CDR3, the HTBI primer set was used. TCRdb itself ran the multiplex PCR reads through MiXCR, one entry per CDR3 protein. In the table there are 370,000 or so distinct CDR3 sequences, around 25% of which are singletons. The clonotype comes from a man in his fifties or sixties with Graves' hyperthyroidism. The V and J genes are TRBV15 and TRBJ1-4; D is uncertain. The sequenced sample consisted of blood. As DNA, the CDR3 is TGTGCCACCAGCAGAGAAAGGCAGGATAATGAAAAACTGTTTTTT. Amino acid sequence: CATSRERQDNEKLFF.